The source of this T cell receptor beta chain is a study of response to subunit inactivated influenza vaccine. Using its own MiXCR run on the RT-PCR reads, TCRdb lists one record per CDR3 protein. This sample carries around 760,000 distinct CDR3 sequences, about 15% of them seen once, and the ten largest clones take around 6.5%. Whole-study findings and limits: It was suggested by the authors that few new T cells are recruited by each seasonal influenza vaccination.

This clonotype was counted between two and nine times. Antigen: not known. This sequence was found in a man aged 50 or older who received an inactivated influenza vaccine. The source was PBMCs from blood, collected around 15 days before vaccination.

CDR3 region: CASSSTPGGRQPQHF. In DNA, the CDR3 is TGTGCCAGCAGTTCAACCCCGGGGGGGCGTCAGCCCCAGCATTTT. V is TRBV28 and J is TRBJ1-5; the D gene is possibly TRBD1 (6 bases). The V end was cut by 4 bases, the J end by 6 bases, with 16 bases between. This CDR3 spans 15 amino acids. The V gene's germline CDR1 is MDHEN and CDR2 SYDVKM. Variable domain in full (rest from reference TRBV28 and TRBJ1-5): DVKVTQSSRYLVKRTGEKVFLECVQDMDHENMFWYRQDPGLGLRLIYFSYDVKMKEKGDIPEGYSVSREKKERFSLILESASTNQTSMYLCASSSTPGGRQPQHFGDGTRLSIL.